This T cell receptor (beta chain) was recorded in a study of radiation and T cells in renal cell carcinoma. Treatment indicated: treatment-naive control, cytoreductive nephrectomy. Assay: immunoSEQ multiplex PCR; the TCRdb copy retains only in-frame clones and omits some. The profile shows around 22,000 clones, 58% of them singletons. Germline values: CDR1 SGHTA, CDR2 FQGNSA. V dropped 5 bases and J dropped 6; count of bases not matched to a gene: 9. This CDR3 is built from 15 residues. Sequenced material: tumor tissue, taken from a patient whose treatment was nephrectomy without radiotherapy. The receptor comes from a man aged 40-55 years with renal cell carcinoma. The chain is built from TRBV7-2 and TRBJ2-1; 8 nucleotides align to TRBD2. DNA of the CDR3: TGTGCCAGCAGCCAACGGGGGGGCCAGGGCAATGAGCAGTTCTTC. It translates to CASSQRGGQGNEQFF.